The 14 T cell receptor beta chains reported below all come from one sample, sequenced in a study of blood T cell repertoires in COVID-19. Using immunoSEQ multiplex PCR, the repertoire was profiled, and TCRdb retains in-frame clones only, with some absent. There are 300,000 to 350,000 clones in the sample; around 90% occur only once, and 6.5% to 8% lies in the top ten. The specimen sequenced was peripheral blood. All receptors derive from a woman in her thirties with COVID-19, enrolled during active disease.

This rearrangement joins TRBV4-3 to TRBJ1-1, with a tentative D call TRBD1 (6 bases). Germline CDR1 LGHNA, CDR2 YSLEER. V lost 1 base, J lost 7 bases, and 16 bases lay in between. The CDR3 contains 15 residues. The CDR3 is CASSQGRGGWGEAFF. The CDR3 bases are TGCGCCAGCAGCCAAGGTCGGGGGGGCTGGGGTGAAGCTTTCTTT.

The rearrangement uses TRBV30 and TRBJ1-4, with TRBD1 matching over 7 bases. The CDR3 contains 12 residues. V shed 3 bases and J 8 bases; nucleotides not matched to a gene: 3. Per germline, CDR1 GTSNPN and CDR2 SVGIG (reference sequence). The CDR3 loop is CAWSQGVEKLFF. The DNA of the CDR3 is TGTGCCTGGAGCCAGGGGGTAGAAAAACTGTTTTTT.

V gene TRBV30 combines with J gene TRBJ2-5; 15 nucleotides agree with TRBD2. V was clipped by 4 bases and J by 5 bases; unmatched bases: 14. Germline V CDR1 and CDR2: GTSNPN, SVGIG (reference sequence). The CDR3 is 18 amino acids. The CDR3 bases are TGTGCCTGGACTCCTCTACCGGGGACTAGCGGGAGGACGGAGACCCAGTACTTC. As protein: CAWTPLPGTSGRTETQYF.

Only a few counts were recorded for this clone. This sequence joins TRBV7-2 and TRBJ2-2; D is unresolved. The V gene's germline CDR1 is SGHTA and CDR2 FQGNSA. The CDR3 spans 13 residues. Deletions cut 5 bases from V and 4 bases from J, with 8 bases between. CDR3 protein: CASSLTSTGELFF. The CDR3 DNA reads TGTGCCAGCAGCCTTACCAGCACCGGGGAGCTGTTTTTT.

This sequence joins TRBV30 and TRBJ1-5; 8 bases fit TRBD1. The junction had 8 bases not matched to a gene; V was cut back by 3 bases and J by 4 bases. The germline gives CDR1 GTSNPN, CDR2 SVGIG (reference sequence). The length of the CDR3 is 15 residues. The CDR3 DNA sequence: TGTGCCTGGAGCGCTGACAGGGGAGCTAATCAGCCCCAGCATTTT. This gives the protein CAWSADRGANQPQHF.

The rearrangement uses TRBV30 and TRBJ1-5, with D unclear. V was trimmed by 5 bases and J by 2 bases, leaving 16 bases between them. This CDR3 region has 15 residues. Germline V gives CDR1 GTSNPN, CDR2 SVGIG (reference sequence). CDR3 residues: CAWGVHPAGNQPQHF. In DNA form, the CDR3 reads TGTGCCTGGGGGGTTCACCCTGCGGGCAATCAGCCCCAGCATTTT.

This clone is a singleton in its sample. The J gene is TRBJ2-2, the V gene TRBV7-9, with unresolved D. CDR1 is SEHNR, CDR2 FQNEAQ, per germline (reference sequence). Trimming stripped 2 bases from V and 8 bases from J, with 15 bases between. The CDR3 is 15 amino acids. The CDR3 is CASSLYGIGRGELFF. The CDR3 coding sequence is TGTGCCAGCAGCTTATATGGTATCGGTCGGGGGGAGCTGTTTTTT.

This clone was seen at least ten times. Within the sample, other DNA sequences also encode this same CDR3. CDR3 loop: CASSTITNQPQHF. The CDR3 bases are TGTGCCAGCAGCACTATCACCAATCAGCCCCAGCATTTT. The chain is built from TRBV6-2 or TRBV6-3 and TRBJ1-5; D is unresolved. Trimming removed 6 bases at V and 3 bases at J, with 9 bases between. CDR1 and CDR2 (germline): MNHEY, SVGEGT. The CDR3 totals 13 residues.

The genes are TRBV6-5 and TRBJ1-1; 8 positions match TRBD1. The CDR3 runs 13 residues. V was clipped by 6 bases and J by 7 bases; unmatched bases: 7. Per germline, CDR1 MNHEY and CDR2 SVGAGI. This chain's CDR3 is CASSRQGFSEAFF. The CDR3 DNA reads TGTGCCAGCAGCAGACAGGGGTTTAGTGAAGCTTTCTTT.

The V gene is TRBV28, the J gene TRBJ2-7; D is perhaps TRBD2 (5 bases). Trimming left V 6 bases short and J 0 bases short, with 12 bases between. The germline V gene has CDR1 MDHEN and CDR2 SYDVKM. The CDR3 loop spans 14 amino acids. CDR3 sequence: CASRRTGSSYEQYF. The CDR3 DNA reads TGTGCCAGCAGGCGGACGGGGAGCTCCTACGAGCAGTACTTC. Using reference TRBV28 and TRBJ2-7 for the parts outside the CDR3, the full variable domain is DVKVTQSSRYLVKRTGEKVFLECVQDMDHENMFWYRQDPGLGLRLIYFSYDVKMKEKGDIPEGYSVSREKKERFSLILESASTNQTSMYLCASRRTGSSYEQYFGPGTRLTVT.

The J gene is TRBJ2-7, the V gene TRBV2; maybe TRBD2 (5 bases). The CDR3 is 16 residues long. CDR1 SNHLY and CDR2 FYNNEI come from the germline V gene. V lost 2 bases to trimming and J lost 2 bases, with 16 bases between them. The CDR3 loop reads CASSEPHSRVAYEQYF. The CDR3 DNA follows: TGTGCCAGCAGTGAACCCCATTCGAGGGTAGCCTACGAGCAGTACTTC.

This clone appeared once. The chain recombines TRBV5-5 with TRBJ1-5; 7 bases fit TRBD1. The CDR3 extends over 15 amino acids. After removal of 2 bases from V and 2 bases from J, the junction contained 4 bases not matched to a gene. Germline loops: CDR1 SGHKS, CDR2 YYEKEE (reference sequence). CDR3 DNA sequence: TGTGCCAGCAGCTTAAGACAGGGAGGCAATCAGCCCCAGCATTTT. Translated: CASSLRQGGNQPQHF.

The chain couples TRBV6-2 or TRBV6-3 to TRBJ1-5; 11 bases agree with TRBD1. V shed 3 bases and J 7 bases; nucleotides not matched to a gene: 11. CDR1 and CDR2 from the germline V gene are MNHEY and SVGEGT. The CDR3 covers 17 residues. The CDR3 reads CASSYVGGQGARQPQHF. The DNA of the CDR3 is TGTGCCAGCAGTTATGTAGGTGGACAGGGGGCCCGGCAGCCCCAGCATTTT.

The rearrangement joins TRBV6-5 to TRBJ1-2; 7 bases are a match to TRBD1. V shed 6 bases and J 8 bases; nucleotides not matched to a gene: 12. Looked up from germline, CDR1 is MNHEY and CDR2 is SVGAGI. CDR3 size: 14 residues. CDR3 bases: TGTGCCAGCAGAAATACAGGGGCCCAGCGAGGCTACACCTTC. This codes for CASRNTGAQRGYTF.